Sequencing of this T cell receptor (beta chain) was carried out in a study of cytomegalovirus exposure and HLA in healthy donors. Study-wide context: In a previous analysis, 95 million to 130 million unique TCR beta sequences were found from 150 million to 200 million T cells. Study results and caveats: Clonal expansion, a later analysis showed, was greater in HLA-associated TCR beta chains than in equally common others. Information on immune exposure was restricted to one variable (CMV serostatus). By a later analysis, the bulk of CMV-associated TCR beta chains appeared HLA-restricted.

Notes on this clone: What it binds is unknown.

It was with 60 Vbeta and 13 Jbeta primers that the PCR ran. Method: immunoSEQ multiplex PCR; TCRdb's copy keeps in-frame clones and lacks some. The sample lists about 190,000 clones, around 80% occurring once. The specimen sequenced was PBMCs. This TCR derives from a young woman in good health and CMV-seropositive.

The CDR3 coding sequence is TGTGCCAGCAGCAGAGGGTGGGGATCGCAGTATTTT. As protein: CASSRGWGSQYF. The chain combines TRBV9 with TRBJ2-3, with a possible D match to TRBD2 (5 bases). CDR1 is SGDLS, CDR2 YYNGEE, per germline. The CDR3 consists of 12 residues. V gave up 4 bases and J gave up 10 bases, with 13 bases separating them.